One and the same sample provided the 19 T cell receptor beta chains below, sequenced in a study of T cell changes during pregnancy in multiple sclerosis. Clones were read by immunoSEQ multiplex PCR, and TCRdb kept only the in-frame ones, dropping some. Altogether roughly 34,000 clones are present, roughly 90% being singletons, with the ten largest covering around 0.42%. This material consisted of CD4+ T cells from peripheral blood mononuclear cells, taken in the second trimester of pregnancy. These receptors came from a female donor in good health, enrolled as a control in a pregnancy study.

This clone was seen a handful of times. The genes are TRBV5-4 and TRBJ2-3, with D perhaps matching TRBD2 (6 bases). Germline lookup yields CDR1 SGHNT and CDR2 YYREEE (reference sequence). The CDR3 runs 14 residues. With 4 bases removed from V and 2 bases from J, the gap between germline ends came to 11 bases. CDR3 residues: CASSPTSATDTQYF. CDR3 in DNA: TGTGCCAGCAGCCCGACTAGTGCCACAGATACGCAGTATTTT. The full variable domain, rest sourced from reference TRBV5-4 and TRBJ2-3, is ETGVTQSPTHLIKTRGQQVTLRCSSQSGHNTVSWYQQALGQGPQFIFQYYREEENGRGNFPPRFSGLQFPNYSSELNVNALELDDSALYLCASSPTSATDTQYFGPGTRLTVL.

The rearrangement links TRBV18 to TRBJ1-1; possibly TRBD1 for D (5 bases). V was pared by 3 bases and J by 2 bases, with 13 bases between. Germline CDR1 and CDR2: KGHSH and LQKENI. The CDR3 is 15 amino acids. The CDR3: CASSPPGTPNTEAFF. As DNA, the CDR3 is TGTGCCAGCTCACCTCCCGGGACTCCCAACACTGAAGCTTTCTTT.

This rearrangement joins TRBV5-4 to TRBJ1-1; D not resolved. The CDR3 length is 13 residues. In germline, CDR1 is SGHNT, CDR2 YYREEE (reference sequence). The ends were cut back, 2 bases at V and 2 bases at J, with 7 bases in the middle. The CDR3 spells CASSFIINTEAFF. CDR3 bases: TGTGCCAGCAGCTTCATCATCAACACTGAAGCTTTCTTT.

The chain carries TRBV13 and TRBJ1-3; tentatively, D is TRBD1 (5 bases). V was trimmed by 5 bases and J by 0 bases, leaving 17 bases between them. The germline V gene has CDR1 PRHDT and CDR2 FYEKMQ (reference sequence). CDR3 size: 17 residues. The CDR3 DNA reads TGTGCCAGCAGCGCACGGAGGGGTCGGAGCTCTGGAAACACCATATATTTT. Its translation is CASSARRGRSSGNTIYF.

CDR3 sequence: CASSFTGSRLSTDTQYF. The CDR3 DNA sequence: TGTGCCAGCAGCTTTACAGGGTCACGACTTAGCACAGATACGCAGTATTTT. The V gene is TRBV7-2, the J gene TRBJ2-3, with D perhaps matching TRBD1 (6 bases). The CDR3 spans 17 residues. The V end lost 3 bases, the J end lost 0 bases, and 16 bases lay between the germline ends. Germline V gene sequence: CDR1 SGHTA, CDR2 FQGNSA. Using reference TRBV7-2 and TRBJ2-3 for the parts outside the CDR3, the full variable domain is GAGVSQSPSNKVTEKGKDVELRCDPISGHTALYWYRQSLGQGLEFLIYFQGNSAPDKSGLPSDRFSAERTGGSVSTLTIQRTQQEDSAVYLCASSFTGSRLSTDTQYFGPGTRLTVL.

This clone was counted a single time. The gene calls are TRBV6-1 and TRBJ1-2; D might be TRBD1 (6 bases). The germline gives CDR1 MNHNS, CDR2 SASEGT. The CDR3 is made up of 15 amino acids. The V end was cut by 1 base, the J end by 4 bases, with 13 bases between. Written as DNA, the CDR3 is TGTGCCAGCAGTGAAGAAGGGGGTCCGATCTATGGCTACACCTTC. It encodes CASSEEGGPIYGYTF.

The rearrangement uses TRBV29-1 and TRBJ2-7; 15 positions agree with TRBD2. Germline V gene sequence: CDR1 SQVTM, CDR2 ANQGSEA. The CDR3 runs 16 residues. Unmatched junction bases numbered 9, after V lost 7 bases and J lost 2 bases. Here the CDR3 DNA reads TGCAGCGCCCAGGGACTAGCGGGGGGTCCCCCCTACGAGCAGTACTTC. Translated: CSAQGLAGGPPYEQYF.

This clone was seen a single time. The chain carries TRBV25-1 and TRBJ1-3, with 7 positions matching TRBD1. With 7 bases clipped from V and 0 bases from J, the junction kept 6 bases outside the gene matches. The CDR3 totals 15 residues. CDR1 and CDR2 (germline): MGHDK, SYGVNS. The DNA of the CDR3 is TGTGCCAGCACCCCGACAGGGACCTCTGGAAACACCATATATTTT. The encoded protein is CASTPTGTSGNTIYF.

The genes are TRBV2 and TRBJ2-1; TRBD2 matches at 8 bases. This CDR3 contains 15 residues. V trimming: 5 bases; J trimming: 4 bases; junction bases outside the gene matches: 7. CDR1 is SNHLY and CDR2 is FYNNEI in the germline V gene. Written as DNA, the CDR3 is TGTGCCAGCAGTACACTAGCGGTGGGATACAATGAGCAGTTCTTC. This encodes CASSTLAVGYNEQFF.

The chain links TRBV28 to TRBJ2-7; TRBD2 is a possible D gene (7 bases). Trimming took off 7 bases at V and 2 bases at J, with 18 bases between the two ends. The germline gives CDR1 MDHEN, CDR2 SYDVKM. CDR3 size: 15 residues. CDR3: CASTLRGGPTYEQYF. CDR3 sequence (DNA): TGTGCCAGCACCCTTAGGGGGGGACCTACCTACGAGCAGTACTTC.

This chain links TRBV6-1 with TRBJ1-4, with TRBD1 as a possible D gene (6 bases). The CDR3 runs to 15 residues. Germline V gives CDR1 MNHNS, CDR2 SASEGT. V gave up 2 bases and J gave up 5 bases, with 12 bases separating them. The CDR3 loop reads CASSEWEGGNEKLFF. As DNA, the CDR3 is TGTGCCAGCAGTGAATGGGAGGGGGGAAATGAAAAACTGTTTTTT.

The J gene is TRBJ2-7, the V gene TRBV7-9, with 11 bases that match TRBD2. The CDR3 loop spans 14 amino acids. Trimming cost V 8 bases and J 3 bases; bases outside gene matches: 6. The germline gives CDR1 SEHNR, CDR2 FQNEAQ (reference sequence). CDR3 coding DNA: TGTGCCAGCGGGACGGGGACTAGCGGCTACGAGCAGTACTTC. This gives the protein CASGTGTSGYEQYF.

Comment on this clone: Other DNA sequences in this specimen translate into the identical CDR3. The rearrangement links TRBV9 to TRBJ2-5, with TRBD2 matching over 9 bases. The CDR3 length is 14 residues. J gave up 5 bases and V 1 base, and 3 bases lay outside the gene matches. Per the germline V gene, CDR1 is SGDLS and CDR2 is YYNGEE. The CDR3 sequence is CASSVTSGRETQYF. The CDR3 nucleotides are TGTGCCAGCAGCGTAACTAGCGGGCGGGAGACCCAGTACTTC.

This chain links TRBV27 with TRBJ1-2; possibly TRBD1 for D (5 bases). With 2 bases removed from V and 3 bases from J, the gap between germline ends came to 10 bases. This CDR3 comprises 14 residues. Germline assignment: CDR1 MNHEY and CDR2 SMNVEV (reference sequence). The CDR3 here is CASSLGRGYYGYTF. CDR3 nucleotide sequence: TGTGCCAGCAGTTTAGGTCGGGGGTACTATGGCTACACCTTC.

The rearrangement joins TRBV28 to TRBJ1-4, with D perhaps matching TRBD1 (6 bases). The germline V gene encodes CDR1 MDHEN and CDR2 SYDVKM. The CDR3 covers 14 residues. Trimming shortened V by 6 bases and J by 8 bases, and 16 bases separated the two germline ends. In nucleotides, the CDR3 is TGTGCCAGCAGAATGGGGGGGCGCGCCGAAAAACTGTTTTTT. Its translation: CASRMGGRAEKLFF.

The V and J genes are TRBV18 and TRBJ2-1, with 10 positions matching TRBD2. CDR1 KGHSH and CDR2 LQKENI come from the germline V gene. After removal of 1 base from V and 1 base from J, the junction contained 10 bases not matched to a gene. This CDR3 region has 19 residues. The CDR3 nucleotides are TGTGCCAGCTCACCACGTCAGCTAGCGGGAGAAATTTCCTACAATGAGCAGTTCTTC. This gives the protein CASSPRQLAGEISYNEQFF. The full variable domain, in which reference TRBV18 and TRBJ2-1 provide the parts outside the CDR3, is NAGVMQNPRHLVRRRGQEARLRCSPMKGHSHVYWYRQLPEEGLKFMVYLQKENIIDESGMPKERFSAEFPKEGPSILRIQQVVRGDSAAYFCASSPRQLAGEISYNEQFFGPGTRLTVL.

The V call is TRBV2, the J call TRBJ2-5, with TRBD1 matching 10 bases. In germline, CDR1 is SNHLY, CDR2 FYNNEI. Trimming took 4 bases from V and 3 from J; bases not matched to a gene: 8. This CDR3 is 16 amino acids long. The CDR3 here is CASSARPGTGEETQYF. Written as DNA, the CDR3 is TGTGCCAGCAGTGCCCGTCCCGGGACAGGGGAAGAGACCCAGTACTTC.

This chain joins TRBV2 and TRBJ1-1; D is ambiguous. Trimming removed 6 bases at V and 5 bases at J, with 13 bases between. In germline, CDR1 is SNHLY, CDR2 FYNNEI. CDR3 length: 13 residues. The DNA for the CDR3 is TGTGCCAGCAGACGGGCTGGAGGGACTGAAGCTTTCTTT. Protein product: CASRRAGGTEAFF.

The chain links TRBV6-1 to TRBJ1-5; 8 bases fit TRBD1. The junction had 5 bases not matched to a gene; V was cut back by 6 bases and J by 7 bases. This CDR3 contains 13 residues. Germline CDR1 and CDR2: MNHNS and SASEGT. CDR3 sequence (DNA): TGTGCCAGCAGAGACAGGGGAGGACAGCCCCAGCATTTT. This translates into CASRDRGGQPQHF.